This TCR beta chain derives from a study of blood T cell repertoires in COVID-19. At the level of the study: The origin of the acute and convalescent COVID-19 samples was the United States, Italy and Spain.

The table came from immunoSEQ multiplex PCR; TCRdb's copy has only in-frame clones and leaves some out. This repertoire shows 300,000 to 450,000 clones, around 90% found once; its top ten account for 3.9%. Germline V gives CDR1 SGHAT, CDR2 FQNNGV. CDR3 length: 17 residues. V was clipped by 4 bases and J by 4 bases; unmatched bases: 15. The sample comprised peripheral blood. The origin of this receptor is a woman in her sixties or seventies with COVID-19, enrolled during active disease. The chain carries TRBV11-2 and TRBJ1-1; 7 positions match TRBD1. CDR3 protein: CASSSPGQPLGATEAFF. CDR3 DNA sequence: TGTGCCAGCAGCTCTCCGGGACAGCCTTTGGGGGCCACTGAAGCTTTCTTT.